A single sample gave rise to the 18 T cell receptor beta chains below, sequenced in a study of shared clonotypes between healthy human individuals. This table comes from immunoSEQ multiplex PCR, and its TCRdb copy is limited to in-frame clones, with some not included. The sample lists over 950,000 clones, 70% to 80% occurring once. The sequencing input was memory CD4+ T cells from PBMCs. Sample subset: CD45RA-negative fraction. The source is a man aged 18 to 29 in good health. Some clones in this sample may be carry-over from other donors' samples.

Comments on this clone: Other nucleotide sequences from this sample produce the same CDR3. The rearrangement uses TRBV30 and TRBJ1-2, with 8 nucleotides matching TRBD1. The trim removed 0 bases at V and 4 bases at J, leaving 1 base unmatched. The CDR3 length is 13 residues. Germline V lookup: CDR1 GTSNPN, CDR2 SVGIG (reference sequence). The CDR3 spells CAWSVTGGYGYTF. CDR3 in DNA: TGTGCCTGGAGTGTCACAGGGGGCTATGGCTACACCTTC.

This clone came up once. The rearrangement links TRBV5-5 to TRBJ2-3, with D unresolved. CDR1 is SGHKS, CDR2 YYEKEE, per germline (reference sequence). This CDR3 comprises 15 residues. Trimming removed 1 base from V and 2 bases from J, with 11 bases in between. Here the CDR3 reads CASSLLTRATDTQYF. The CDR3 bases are TGTGCCAGCAGCTTGTTAACCAGAGCCACAGATACGCAGTATTTT.

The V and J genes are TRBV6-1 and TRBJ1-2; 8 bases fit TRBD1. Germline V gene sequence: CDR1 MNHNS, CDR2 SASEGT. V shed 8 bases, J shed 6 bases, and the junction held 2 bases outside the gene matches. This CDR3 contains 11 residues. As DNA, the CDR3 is TGTGCCAGCGGACAGGGTGATGGCTACACCTTC. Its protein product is CASGQGDGYTF.

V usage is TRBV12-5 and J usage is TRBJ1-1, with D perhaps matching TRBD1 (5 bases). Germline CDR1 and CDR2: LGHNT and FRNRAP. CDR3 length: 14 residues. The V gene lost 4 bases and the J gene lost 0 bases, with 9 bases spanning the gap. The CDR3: CASGWGPMNTEAFF. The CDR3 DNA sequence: TGTGCTAGTGGTTGGGGACCTATGAACACTGAAGCTTTCTTT.

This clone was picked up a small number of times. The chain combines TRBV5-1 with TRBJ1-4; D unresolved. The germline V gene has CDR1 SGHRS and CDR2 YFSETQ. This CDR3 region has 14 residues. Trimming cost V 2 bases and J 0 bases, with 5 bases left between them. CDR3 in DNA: TGCGCCAGCAGCTTTCAAGCAACTAATGAAAAACTGTTTTTT. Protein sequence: CASSFQATNEKLFF. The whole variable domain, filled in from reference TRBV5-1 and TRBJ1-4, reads KAGVTQTPRYLIKTRGQQVTLSCSPISGHRSVSWYQQTPGQGLQFLFEYFSETQRNKGNFPGRFSGRQFSNSRSEMNVSTLELGDSALYLCASSFQATNEKLFFGSGTQLSVL.

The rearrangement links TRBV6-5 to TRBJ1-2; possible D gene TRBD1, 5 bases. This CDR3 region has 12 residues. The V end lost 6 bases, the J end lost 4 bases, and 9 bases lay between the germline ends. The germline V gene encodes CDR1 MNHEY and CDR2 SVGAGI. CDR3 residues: CASRSGTYGYTF. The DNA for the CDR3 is TGTGCCAGCAGATCCGGGACCTATGGCTACACCTTC.

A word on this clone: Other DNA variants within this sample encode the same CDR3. The CDR3 reads CASSLLTYEQYF. CDR3 in DNA: TGTGCCAGCAGTTTACTAACCTACGAGCAGTACTTC. This chain uses TRBV28 with TRBJ2-7, with D unclear. In germline, CDR1 is MDHEN, CDR2 SYDVKM. This CDR3 has 12 residues. V lost 2 bases and J 2 bases, leaving 4 bases between the germline ends.

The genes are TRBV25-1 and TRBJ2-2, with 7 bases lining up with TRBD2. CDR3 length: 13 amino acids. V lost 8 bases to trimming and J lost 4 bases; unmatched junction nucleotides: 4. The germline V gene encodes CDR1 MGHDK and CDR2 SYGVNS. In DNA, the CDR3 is TGTGCCAGCCGGGACTACCCCACCGGGGAGCTGTTTTTT. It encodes CASRDYPTGELFF.

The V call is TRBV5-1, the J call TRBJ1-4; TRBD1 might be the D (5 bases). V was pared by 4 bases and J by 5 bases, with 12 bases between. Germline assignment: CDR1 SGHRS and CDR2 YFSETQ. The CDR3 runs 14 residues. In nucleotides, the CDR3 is TGCGCCAGCAGCCCGGGGGACGAAAATGAAAAACTGTTTTTT. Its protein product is CASSPGDENEKLFF.

The CDR3 protein is CASSQDQGLAGDEETQYF. DNA of the CDR3: TGTGCCAGCAGCCAAGATCAAGGACTAGCGGGAGACGAAGAGACCCAGTACTTC. The gene calls are TRBV4-2 and TRBJ2-5; 13 nucleotides match TRBD2. After removal of 0 bases from V and 3 bases from J, the junction contained 7 bases not matched to a gene. CDR1 LGHNA and CDR2 YNFKEQ come from the germline V gene. The CDR3 has 18 amino acids.

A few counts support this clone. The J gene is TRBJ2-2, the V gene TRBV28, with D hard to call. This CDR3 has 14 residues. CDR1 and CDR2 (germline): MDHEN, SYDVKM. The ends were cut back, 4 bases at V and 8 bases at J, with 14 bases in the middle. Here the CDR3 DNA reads TGTGCCAGCAGTTCCCCCCCGCGACCAGGGGAGCTGTTTTTT. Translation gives CASSSPPRPGELFF.

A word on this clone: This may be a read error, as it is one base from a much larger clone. Here the CDR3 reads CASSFPGANVLTF. The DNA for the CDR3 is TGTGCCAGCAGTTTCCCTGGGGCCAACGTCCTGACTTTC. V usage is TRBV25-1 and J usage is TRBJ2-6; the D is unclear. The CDR3 length is 13 residues. Trimming pared 5 bases from V and 2 bases from J, leaving 4 bases between. From germline, CDR1 is MGHDK and CDR2 SYGVNS.

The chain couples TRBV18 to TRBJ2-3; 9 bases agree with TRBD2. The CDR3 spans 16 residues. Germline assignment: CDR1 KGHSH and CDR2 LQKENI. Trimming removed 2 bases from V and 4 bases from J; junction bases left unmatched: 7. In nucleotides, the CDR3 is TGTGCCAGCTCACCAGGATTAGCGGGAGCCGCAGATACGCAGTATTTT. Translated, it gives CASSPGLAGAADTQYF.

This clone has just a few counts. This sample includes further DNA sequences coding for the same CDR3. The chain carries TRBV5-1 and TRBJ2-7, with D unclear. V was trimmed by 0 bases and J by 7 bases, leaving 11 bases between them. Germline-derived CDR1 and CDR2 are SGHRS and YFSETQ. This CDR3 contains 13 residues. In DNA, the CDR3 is TGCGCCAGCAGCTTGGACGGTAGTCGGGAGCAGTACTTC. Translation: CASSLDGSREQYF.

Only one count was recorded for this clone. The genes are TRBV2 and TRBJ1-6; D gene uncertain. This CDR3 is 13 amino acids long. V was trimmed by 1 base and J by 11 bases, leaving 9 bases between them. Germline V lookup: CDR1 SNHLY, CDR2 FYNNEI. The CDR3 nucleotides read TGTGCCAGCAGTGAAGAGGGTCGAGCACCCCTCCACTTT. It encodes CASSEEGRAPLHF.

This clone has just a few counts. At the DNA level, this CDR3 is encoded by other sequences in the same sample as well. The CDR3: CASRSSPGETQYF. The CDR3 DNA follows: TGTGCCAGTAGGTCATCTCCGGGGGAGACCCAGTACTTC. The chain carries TRBV19 and TRBJ2-5, with a weak D call TRBD2 (5 bases). Per germline, CDR1 LNHDA and CDR2 SQIVND (reference sequence). This CDR3 has 13 residues. The V gene lost 6 bases and the J gene lost 5 bases, with 13 bases spanning the gap.

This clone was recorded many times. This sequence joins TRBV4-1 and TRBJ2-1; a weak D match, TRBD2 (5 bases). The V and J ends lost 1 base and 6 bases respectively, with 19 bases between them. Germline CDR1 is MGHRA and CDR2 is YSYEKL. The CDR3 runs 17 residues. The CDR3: CASSQGSFTLAPNEQFF. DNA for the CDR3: TGCGCCAGCAGCCAAGGATCGTTTACCCTAGCCCCCAATGAGCAGTTCTTC.

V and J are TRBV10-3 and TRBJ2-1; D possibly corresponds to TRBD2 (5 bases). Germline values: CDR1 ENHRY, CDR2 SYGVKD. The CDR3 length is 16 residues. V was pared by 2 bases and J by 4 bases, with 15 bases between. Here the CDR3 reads CAISEPRDPPYNEQFF. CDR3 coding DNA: TGTGCCATCAGTGAGCCCCGGGATCCCCCTTACAATGAGCAGTTCTTC.